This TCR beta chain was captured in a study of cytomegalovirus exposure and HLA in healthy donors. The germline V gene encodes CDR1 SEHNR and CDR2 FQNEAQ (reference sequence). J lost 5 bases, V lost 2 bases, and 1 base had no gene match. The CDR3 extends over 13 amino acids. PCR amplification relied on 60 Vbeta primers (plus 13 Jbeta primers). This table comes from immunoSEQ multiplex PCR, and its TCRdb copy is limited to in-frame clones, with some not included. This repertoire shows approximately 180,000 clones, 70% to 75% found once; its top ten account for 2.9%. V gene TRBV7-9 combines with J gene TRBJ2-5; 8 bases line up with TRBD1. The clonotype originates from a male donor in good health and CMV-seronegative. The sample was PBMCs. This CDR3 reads CASSLRDRETQYF. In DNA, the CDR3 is TGTGCCAGCAGCTTAAGGGACAGGGAGACCCAGTACTTC.